This T cell receptor beta chain came from a study of T cells in Graves' hyperthyroidism and ophthalmopathy. Study-level results: Most expanded thyroid clonotypes above 0.001 also appeared in blood.

This clonotype was seen at least ten times. Its antigen is not identified. Amplified TCR beta CDR3 regions came from RNA transcripts. Using the HTBI primer set, a first-round RT-PCR was run on the TCR CDR3. TCRdb used MiXCR to reprocess the multiplex PCR reads, holding one entry per CDR3 protein. Of 75,000 to 100,000 distinct CDR3 sequences listed, about half are singletons. Graves' hyperthyroidism qualified as stable when ophthalmopathy did not progress within 18 months. It was uncontrolled infection, other autoimmune disease, pregnancy or lactation that excluded patients. Orbital computed tomography and thyroid ultrasound, together with serum TRAb and thyroxine and clinical symptoms, were used for diagnoses. J lost 3 bases, V lost 6 bases, and 8 bases had no gene match. Germline V gene data show CDR1 as SGHNT and CDR2 as YYREEE (reference sequence). This CDR3 comprises 14 residues.

Sequenced sample: blood. This chain uses TRBV5-4 with TRBJ2-5, with TRBD2 matching over 7 bases. The sequence was collected from a woman aged 35 to 49 with Graves' hyperthyroidism. The CDR3 reads CASTLGGREETQYF. The CDR3 nucleotides read TGTGCCAGCACCCTGGGAGGGAGGGAAGAGACCCAGTACTTC.